Following are 30 T cell receptor beta chains from one sample sequenced in a study of OX40 agonist ivuxolimab in advanced cancers. Receptors were amplified or captured by the immunoSEQ multiplex PCR assay. Here the immuneACCESS table is served through TCRdb, limited to in-frame sequences with V and J called. Missing clones are a known gap in these copies; in checked studies unresolved V genes cover under half, and the rest lacks a known reason. The sample includes about 62,000 clones, with over 80% observed a single time. The ten largest clonotypes hold about 4% of the sample. Sequenced material: CD4+ or CD8+ T cells sorted from blood, taken in a trial of the OX40 agonist ivuxolimab. These receptors were collected from an adult with an advanced solid tumor such as melanoma, head and neck, liver or kidney cancer.

The chain uses TRBV5-1 and TRBJ2-2; the match to TRBD1 covers 7 bases. J gave up 10 bases and V 5 bases, and 2 bases lay outside the gene matches. The germline gives CDR1 SGHRS, CDR2 YFSETQ. CDR3 length: 11 residues. The DNA for the CDR3 is TGCGCCAGCAGAAGGGGGCAGGAGCTGTTTTTT. As protein: CASRRGQELFF.

In DNA, the CDR3 is TGTGCCAGCAGCCCTCGAGGCAGGGGGCACAATGAGCAGTTCTTC. Amino acid sequence: CASSPRGRGHNEQFF. This chain connects TRBV7-2 to TRBJ2-1, with TRBD1 identical over 8 bases. The V segment lost 5 bases and the J segment 5 bases; nucleotides outside the gene matches: 8. The CDR3 length is 15 residues. Germline CDR1 SGHTA, CDR2 FQGNSA.

The CDR3 DNA reads TGTGCCACCAGCAGAGACCCTGGAGCCTCTAGCGATGAGCAGTTCTTC. Its protein product is CATSRDPGASSDEQFF. The chain has TRBV15 and TRBJ2-1; D possibly corresponds to TRBD2 (6 bases). Germline CDR1 and CDR2: LNHNV and YYDKDF (reference sequence). The CDR3 extends over 16 amino acids. Trimming left V 0 bases short and J 8 bases short, with 17 bases between.

V usage is TRBV28 and J usage is TRBJ1-2, with D possibly being TRBD1 (5 bases). Germline V gives CDR1 MDHEN, CDR2 SYDVKM. The CDR3 has 13 amino acids. V was clipped by 2 bases and J by 6 bases, with 10 bases between them. CDR3 coding DNA: TGTGCCAGCAGTTTACGGGGGGGGAATGGCTACACCTTC. As protein: CASSLRGGNGYTF.

V and J are TRBV7-3 and TRBJ1-5; D uncertain. The CDR3 sequence is 13 residues long. Trimming removed 3 bases from V and 1 base from J, with 4 bases in between. Germline CDR1 is SGHTA and CDR2 is FQGTGA. The CDR3 DNA reads TGTGCCAGCAGCTTGTCCAGCAATCAGCCCCAGCATTTT. It specifies CASSLSSNQPQHF.

The chain has TRBV2 and TRBJ2-3; 7 bases match TRBD1. CDR1 SNHLY and CDR2 FYNNEI come from the germline V gene. CDR3 length: 13 amino acids. Trimming took 8 bases from V and 2 from J; bases not matched to a gene: 4. CDR3 loop: CASGDSNTDTQYF. CDR3 nucleotides: TGTGCCAGCGGGGACAGCAACACAGATACGCAGTATTTT.

The chain joins TRBV9 to TRBJ2-5; 10 bases are shared with TRBD2. The trim removed 3 bases at V and 4 bases at J, leaving 12 bases unmatched. The CDR3 is 17 residues long. The germline CDR1 and CDR2 sequences are SGDLS and YYNGEE. The CDR3 nucleotides are TGTGCCAGCAGCGCTTCCCGGTCGGCTAGCGGGAGAGAGACCCAGTACTTC. It translates to CASSASRSASGRETQYF.

The V gene is TRBV7-2, the J gene TRBJ2-2; the D is unclear. The CDR3 sequence is 13 residues long. Per germline, CDR1 SGHTA and CDR2 FQGNSA. Deletions cut 2 bases from V and 6 bases from J, with 7 bases between. This CDR3 is CASSLWAAGELFF. Here the CDR3 DNA reads TGTGCCAGCAGCTTATGGGCGGCCGGGGAGCTGTTTTTT.

The chain is built from TRBV15 and TRBJ1-6, with D uncertain. Deletions cut 0 bases from V and 7 bases from J, with 10 bases between. The CDR3 length is 15 residues. Germline CDR1 and CDR2: LNHNV and YYDKDF (reference sequence). The CDR3 loop is CATSRDLKENSPLHF. CDR3 bases: TGTGCCACCAGCAGAGATCTCAAGGAAAATTCACCCCTCCACTTT.

This clone was picked up one time. The rearrangement uses TRBV7-2 and TRBJ2-7; D is perhaps TRBD2 (6 bases). V was shortened by 4 bases and J by 3 bases, with 16 bases between the two germline ends. The length of the CDR3 is 15 residues. The germline V gene has CDR1 SGHTA and CDR2 FQGNSA. CDR3 bases: TGTGCCAGCAGCTCCGGAATGGGGGGTGGCTACGAGCAGTACTTC. This translates into CASSSGMGGGYEQYF.

Note on this clone: At one of its ends the junction is not consistent with the germline gene, which may arise from a read error. The chain couples TRBV7-7 to TRBJ2-5; the D is unclear. Germline V CDR1 and CDR2: SSHAT, FNYEAQ (reference sequence). This CDR3 is built from 13 residues. The CDR3 sequence is CASSSSTQETQYF. CDR3 DNA sequence: TGTGCTAGCAGCTCGTCGACCCAAGAGACCCAGTACTTC.

The chain joins TRBV7-9 to TRBJ1-2; D gene uncertain. This CDR3 contains 13 residues. From germline, CDR1 is SEHNR and CDR2 FQNEAQ (reference sequence). V shed 3 bases and J shed 8 bases, with 13 bases lying between them. The CDR3 sequence: CASSFGQFGGYTF. The CDR3, as DNA: TGTGCCAGCAGCTTTGGGCAGTTCGGAGGCTACACCTTC. Full variable domain (outside the CDR3, taken from reference TRBV7-9 and TRBJ1-2): DTGVSQNPRHKITKRGQNVTFRCDPISEHNRLYWYRQTLGQGPEFLTYFQNEAQLEKSRLLSDRFSAERPKGSFSTLEIQRTEQGDSAMYLCASSFGQFGGYTFGSGTRLTVV.

The V call is TRBV11-3, the J call TRBJ2-6; TRBD2 agrees at 8 bases. Trimming removed 5 bases from V and 0 bases from J; junction bases left unmatched: 3. CDR1 is SGHNT, CDR2 YENEEA, per germline. The CDR3 has 16 amino acids. The CDR3 sequence is CASSGRGGSGANVLTF. In DNA, the CDR3 is TGTGCCAGCAGCGGACGGGGGGGCTCTGGGGCCAACGTCCTGACTTTC.

V and J are TRBV28 and TRBJ1-1; weak D call: TRBD1 (6 bases). V lost 8 bases and J lost 0, with 19 bases in between. The CDR3 runs to 16 residues. From germline, CDR1 is MDHEN and CDR2 SYDVKM. The CDR3 is CASGQPRQAVNTEAFF. The DNA for the CDR3 is TGTGCCAGCGGTCAACCGAGACAGGCGGTGAACACTGAAGCTTTCTTT. The complete variable domain, with remaining parts taken from reference TRBV28 and TRBJ1-1, reads DVKVTQSSRYLVKRTGEKVFLECVQDMDHENMFWYRQDPGLGLRLIYFSYDVKMKEKGDIPEGYSVSREKKERFSLILESASTNQTSMYLCASGQPRQAVNTEAFFGQGTRLTVV.

This clone is a singleton in its sample. The chain employs TRBV28 and TRBJ2-5, with D tentatively TRBD1 or TRBD2 (5 bases each). The CDR3 runs to 16 residues. In germline, CDR1 is MDHEN, CDR2 SYDVKM. Trimming left V 4 bases short and J 4 bases short, with 19 bases between. The CDR3 sequence: CASSSRTGTITETQYF. In DNA, the CDR3 is TGTGCCAGCAGTTCAAGGACGGGGACCATAACAGAGACCCAGTACTTC.

This chain uses TRBV11-2 with TRBJ1-1, with a weak D call TRBD1 (6 bases). V was clipped by 10 bases and J by 4 bases, with 19 bases between them. Germline loops: CDR1 SGHAT, CDR2 FQNNGV. The CDR3 consists of 14 residues. The CDR3 nucleotides are TGTGCCACCTCGGGGGGGGGCGCGAGCACTGAAGCTTTCTTT. Protein product: CATSGGGASTEAFF.

The sample holds one count of this clone. This chain uses TRBV28 with TRBJ1-5; D gene ambiguous. The V and J ends lost 3 bases and 7 bases respectively, with 19 bases between them. CDR1 is MDHEN, CDR2 SYDVKM, per germline. This CDR3 spans 16 amino acids. In nucleotides, the CDR3 is TGTGCCAGCAGTTTCGTTTCGGGAGGCTCAGGCCAGCCCCAGCATTTT. Its translation is CASSFVSGGSGQPQHF.

J is TRBJ2-7 and V is TRBV28, with TRBD1 matching 10 bases. Germline CDR1 is MDHEN and CDR2 is SYDVKM. V dropped 6 bases and J dropped 2; count of bases not matched to a gene: 4. The CDR3 contains 14 residues. In DNA, the CDR3 is TGTGCCAGCAGAGGACAGGGGGGGGCCTACGAGCAGTACTTC. It encodes CASRGQGGAYEQYF.

The V and J genes are TRBV2 and TRBJ2-2, with 9 bases fitting TRBD1. CDR3 length equals 14 residues. V trimming: 6 bases; J trimming: 4 bases; junction bases outside the gene matches: 3. Germline V gives CDR1 SNHLY, CDR2 FYNNEI. The chain's CDR3 is CASRKGQGTGELFF. In DNA form, the CDR3 reads TGTGCCAGCAGGAAGGGACAGGGCACCGGGGAGCTGTTTTTT.

This chain joins TRBV7-9 and TRBJ2-5; D ambiguous. V was clipped by 2 bases and J by 5 bases, with 18 bases between them. The CDR3 spans 16 residues. Germline V gene data show CDR1 as SEHNR and CDR2 as FQNEAQ (reference sequence). The CDR3 sequence is CASSLLKFALGETQYF. In DNA, the CDR3 is TGTGCCAGCAGCTTACTCAAATTCGCCCTGGGGGAGACCCAGTACTTC. The whole variable domain, filled in from reference TRBV7-9 and TRBJ2-5, reads DTGVSQNPRHKITKRGQNVTFRCDPISEHNRLYWYRQTLGQGPEFLTYFQNEAQLEKSRLLSDRFSAERPKGSFSTLEIQRTEQGDSAMYLCASSLLKFALGETQYFGPGTRLLVL.

V is TRBV19 and J is TRBJ1-3; D unclear. The CDR3 loop spans 16 amino acids. Germline V gene lookup returns CDR1 LNHDA and CDR2 SQIVND (reference sequence). Trimming pared 5 bases from V and 8 bases from J, leaving 22 bases between. CDR3 bases: TGTGCCAGTAGTGGTCATGCGGGAGCACAACGATACACCATATATTTT. It codes for CASSGHAGAQRYTIYF.

V gene TRBV14 combines with J gene TRBJ2-5; D is unresolved. CDR3 length equals 13 residues. Germline-derived CDR1 and CDR2 are SGHDN and FVKESK. V was clipped by 4 bases and J by 5 bases, with 11 bases between them. CDR3 bases: TGTGCCAGCAGCCGAGACCAGCTGGAGACCCAGTACTTC. Its protein is CASSRDQLETQYF.

The genes are TRBV9 and TRBJ1-5; possible D gene TRBD1, 6 bases. The germline CDR1 and CDR2 sequences are SGDLS and YYNGEE. This CDR3 has 13 amino acids. Trimming stripped 1 base from V and 7 bases from J, with 9 bases between. The CDR3, as DNA: TGTGCCAGCAGCGTAACAGGGCAGCAGCCCCAGCATTTT. Translating gives CASSVTGQQPQHF.

The chain uses TRBV18 and TRBJ1-1, with D hard to call. The CDR3 is 16 residues long. The germline V and J ends were trimmed by 3 bases and 3 bases, with 17 bases remaining between them. CDR1 and CDR2 from the germline V gene are KGHSH and LQKENI. This chain's CDR3 is CASSPSFATWDTEAFF. CDR3 sequence (DNA): TGTGCCAGCTCACCTTCCTTCGCCACTTGGGACACTGAAGCTTTCTTT. Filled out from reference TRBV18 and TRBJ1-1, the complete variable domain reads NAGVMQNPRHLVRRRGQEARLRCSPMKGHSHVYWYRQLPEEGLKFMVYLQKENIIDESGMPKERFSAEFPKEGPSILRIQQVVRGDSAAYFCASSPSFATWDTEAFFGQGTRLTVV.

The rearrangement links TRBV19 to TRBJ2-7; D may correspond to TRBD1 or TRBD2 (5 bases each). This CDR3 spans 15 amino acids. Germline CDR1 LNHDA, CDR2 SQIVND (reference sequence). Trimming shortened V by 5 bases and J by 3 bases, and 17 bases separated the two germline ends. The CDR3 region is CASSSMTGPSYEQYF. In nucleotides, the CDR3 is TGTGCCAGTAGTTCAATGACGGGACCAAGCTACGAGCAGTACTTC.

This clone has just a few counts. The chain employs TRBV2 and TRBJ1-6, with D maybe TRBD1 (6 bases). Germline V gene lookup returns CDR1 SNHLY and CDR2 FYNNEI. The CDR3 extends over 16 amino acids. V was shortened by 6 bases and J by 0 bases, with 12 bases between the two germline ends. The CDR3 nucleotides are TGTGCCAGCAGGCACAGGGAAGGCTCCTATAATTCACCCCTCCACTTT. This sequence encodes CASRHREGSYNSPLHF.

V is TRBV10-3 and J is TRBJ2-1, with 8 bases lining up with TRBD2. CDR1 is ENHRY and CDR2 is SYGVKD in the germline V gene. V shed 2 bases, J shed 5 bases, and the junction held 11 bases outside the gene matches. This CDR3 comprises 17 residues. The chain's CDR3 is CAISEPTGREEHNEQFF. The CDR3 nucleotides are TGTGCCATCAGTGAGCCCACGGGGCGGGAGGAACACAATGAGCAGTTCTTC.

This clone was observed a few times. CDR3 protein: CASSNTLGYEQYF. In nucleotides, the CDR3 is TGTGCCAGTAGTAATACGCTAGGCTACGAGCAGTACTTC. This chain links TRBV19 with TRBJ2-7; no definite D call. Germline V gene lookup returns CDR1 LNHDA and CDR2 SQIVND (reference sequence). Trimming took 4 bases from V and 3 from J, leaving 10 bases between them. The CDR3 has 13 residues.

The V call is TRBV27, the J call TRBJ2-7; possibly TRBD2 for D (5 bases). V lost 8 bases and J 5 bases, leaving 7 bases between the germline ends. The CDR3 sequence is 10 residues long. Germline V gives CDR1 MNHEY, CDR2 SMNVEV (reference sequence). The CDR3 DNA is TGTGCCAGCCCGAGGGACGAGCAGTACTTC. This codes for CASPRDEQYF.

This clone occurred a few times. CDR3 region: CASSLALGRSEQYF. CDR3 bases: TGTGCCAGCAGCTTAGCCCTAGGGCGCAGCGAGCAGTACTTC. The rearrangement uses TRBV7-8 and TRBJ2-7; D unclear. This CDR3 comprises 14 residues. The germline gives CDR1 SGHVS, CDR2 FQNEAQ. Trimming left V 0 bases short and J 6 bases short, with 12 bases between. The full variable domain, with the rest looked up from reference TRBV7-8 and TRBJ2-7, is GAGVSQSPRYKVAKRGQDVALRCDPISGHVSLFWYQQALGQGPEFLTYFQNEAQLDKSGLPSDRFFAERPEGSVSTLKIQRTQQEDSAVYLCASSLALGRSEQYFGPGTRLTVT.